One T cell receptor (beta chain) is described in this entry. This record belongs to a study of blood T cell repertoires in COVID-19. Data came from immunoSEQ multiplex PCR; TCRdb stores just in-frame clones and leaves some out. The profile covers about 300,000 clones, with 86% appearing a single time and approximately 2.6% taken by the ten largest. The sequenced sample consisted of PBMCs or T cells enriched from blood (not recorded which). This receptor was identified in a woman aged 18-29 years who had recovered from COVID-19.

CDR3: CASNRAGAAYEQYF. In DNA, the CDR3 is TGTGCCAGCAATCGGGCAGGGGCAGCCTACGAGCAGTACTTC. The genes are TRBV6-5 and TRBJ2-7; possibly TRBD1 for D (6 bases). Trimming cost V 7 bases and J 2 bases, with 15 bases left between them. In germline, CDR1 is MNHEY, CDR2 SVGAGI. The CDR3 is 14 amino acids.